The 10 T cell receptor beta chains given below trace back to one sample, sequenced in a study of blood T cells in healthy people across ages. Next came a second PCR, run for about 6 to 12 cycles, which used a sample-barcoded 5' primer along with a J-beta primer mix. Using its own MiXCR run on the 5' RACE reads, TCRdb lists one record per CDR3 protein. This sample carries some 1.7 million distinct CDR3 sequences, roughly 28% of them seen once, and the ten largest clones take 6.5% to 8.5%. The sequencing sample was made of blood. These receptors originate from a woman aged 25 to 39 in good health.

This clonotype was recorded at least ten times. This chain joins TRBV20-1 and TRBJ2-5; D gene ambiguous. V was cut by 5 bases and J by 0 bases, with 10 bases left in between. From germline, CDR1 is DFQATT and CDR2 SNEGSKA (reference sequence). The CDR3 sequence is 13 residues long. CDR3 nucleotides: TGCAGTGCTTTCAGGACGGACCAAGAGACCCAGTACTTC. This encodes CSAFRTDQETQYF.

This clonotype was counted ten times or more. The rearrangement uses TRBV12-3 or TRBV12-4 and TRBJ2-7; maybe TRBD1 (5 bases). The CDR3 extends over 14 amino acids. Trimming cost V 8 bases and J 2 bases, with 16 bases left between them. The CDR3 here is CASSLGHQTYEQYF. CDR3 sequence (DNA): TGTGCCAGCTCCCTCGGACACCAAACCTACGAGCAGTACTTC.

The CDR3 DNA sequence: TGTGCCAGCAGTGATGGGGGGCGCGGACACAATCAGCCCCAGCATTTT. It codes for CASSDGGRGHNQPQHF. The chain links TRBV25-1 to TRBJ1-5, with D perhaps matching TRBD1 (6 bases). The V gene lost 3 bases and the J gene lost 3 bases, with 15 bases spanning the gap. The CDR3 runs to 16 residues. Germline V gene sequence: CDR1 MGHDK, CDR2 SYGVNS.

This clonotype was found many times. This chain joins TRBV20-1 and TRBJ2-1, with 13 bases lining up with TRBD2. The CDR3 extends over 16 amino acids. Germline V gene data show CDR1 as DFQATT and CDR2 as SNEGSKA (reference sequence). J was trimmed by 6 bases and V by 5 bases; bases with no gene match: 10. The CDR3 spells CSALNPLAGGSNEQFF. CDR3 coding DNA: TGCAGTGCTCTCAACCCACTAGCGGGAGGGTCCAATGAGCAGTTCTTC.

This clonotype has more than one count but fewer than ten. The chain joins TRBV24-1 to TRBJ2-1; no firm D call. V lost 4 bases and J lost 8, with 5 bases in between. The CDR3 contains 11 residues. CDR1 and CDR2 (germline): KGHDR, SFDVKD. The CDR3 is CATSEGDEQFF. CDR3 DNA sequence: TGTGCCACCAGTGAAGGCGATGAGCAGTTCTTC.

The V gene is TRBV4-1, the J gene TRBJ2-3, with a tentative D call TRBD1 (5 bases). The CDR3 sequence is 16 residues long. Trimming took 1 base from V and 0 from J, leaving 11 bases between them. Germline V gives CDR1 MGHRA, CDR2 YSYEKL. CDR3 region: CASSQGVGVSTDTQYF. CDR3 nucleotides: TGCGCCAGCAGCCAAGGGGTAGGGGTTAGCACAGATACGCAGTATTTT.

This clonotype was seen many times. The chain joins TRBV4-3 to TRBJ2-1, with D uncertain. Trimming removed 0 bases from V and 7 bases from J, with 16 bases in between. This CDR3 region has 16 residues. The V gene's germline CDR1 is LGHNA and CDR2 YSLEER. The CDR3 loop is CASSQEMARKGNEQFF. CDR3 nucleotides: TGCGCCAGCAGCCAAGAGATGGCTAGAAAAGGGAATGAGCAGTTCTTC.

Written as DNA, the CDR3 is TGCAGTGCTGGGCCGGGACCAACGCAAGAGACCCAGTACTTC. Its protein product is CSAGPGPTQETQYF. The genes are TRBV20-1 and TRBJ2-5, with D perhaps matching TRBD1 or TRBD2 (5 bases each). Trimming removed 5 bases from V and 2 bases from J, with 15 bases in between. The CDR3 totals 14 residues. CDR1 is DFQATT, CDR2 SNEGSKA, per germline (reference sequence).

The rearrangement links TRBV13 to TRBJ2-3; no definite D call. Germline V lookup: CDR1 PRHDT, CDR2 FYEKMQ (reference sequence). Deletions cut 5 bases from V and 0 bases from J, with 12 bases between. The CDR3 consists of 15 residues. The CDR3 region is CASSPAFESTDTQYF. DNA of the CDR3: TGTGCCAGCAGCCCAGCTTTTGAAAGCACAGATACGCAGTATTTT.

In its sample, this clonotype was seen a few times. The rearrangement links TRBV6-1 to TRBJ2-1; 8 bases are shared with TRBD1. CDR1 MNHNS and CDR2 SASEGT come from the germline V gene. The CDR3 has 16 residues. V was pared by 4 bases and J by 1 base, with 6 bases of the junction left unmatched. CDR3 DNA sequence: TGTGCCAGCAGTGCCATTGACAGGGGTTCCTACAATGAGCAGTTCTTC. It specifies CASSAIDRGSYNEQFF.